A selection of T cell receptor beta chains follows, all from one sample in a study of T-cell memory formation after mild COVID-19. From the 5' RACE reads, TCRdb called clonotypes with MiXCR, one entry per CDR3 protein. The sample lists a few hundred thousand distinct CDR3 sequences, about 24% occurring once. Specimen: PBMCs or a T cell subset sorted from them (not recorded which). The receptors derive from an adult woman who had mild COVID-19 (a few samples of this study predate the infection). Cell type and time point are not known. CDR3s include the opening cysteine and the closing phenylalanine or tryptophan. The D gene is left open where the match is weak. The listing skips clone size in some rows; elsewhere it reads once, few, many or a size class.

TRBJ1-3 TRBV20-1 . . TGCAGTGCTGGACATGGGGGAAACACCATATATTTT CSAGHGGNTIYF
TRBJ2-1 TRBV20-1 . . TGCAGTGCTGAAACCTACGGGTCCTACAATGAGCAGTTCTTC CSAETYGSYNEQFF
TRBJ1-2 TRBV9 TRBD1 . TGTGCCAGCAGCGTAGAGGGGACAGGGCTCGACTATGGCTACACCTTC CASSVEGTGLDYGYTF
TRBJ1-5 TRBV30 . . TGTGCCTGGAGTGACAGGGTGCGACAGCCCCAGCATTTT CAWSDRVRQPQHF
TRBJ2-7 TRBV6-5 . . TGTGCCAGCAGGGGGGCAGGGCCCGGGTACGAGCAGTACTTC CASRGAGPGYEQYF
TRBJ1-2 TRBV11-2 . . TGTGCCAGCAGCCCCCAGACCGGGGGTTTCCGAGGCTACACCTTC CASSPQTGGFRGYTF
TRBJ2-7 TRBV6-5 . . TGTGCCAGCAGTTATTCAGCACAGGGTACCTACGAGCAGTACTTC CASSYSAQGTYEQYF
TRBJ2-5 TRBV6-1 . many TGTGCCAGCAGTAGAGCTATCGGCAAAGAGACCCAGTACTTC CASSRAIGKETQYF
TRBJ2-7 TRBV3-1 TRBD1 . TGTGCCAGCAGCCTCAGGGACAGGGCAACTAAATTC CASSLRDRATKF
TRBJ1-2 TRBV10-3 . . TGTGCCATCACCACCCTGGCAGGAGGAAGCTATGGCTACACCTTC CAITTLAGGSYGYTF
TRBJ1-1 TRBV4-1 . . TGCGCCAGCAGCCAAGTGGTACACCTGAACACTGAAGCTTTCTTT CASSQVVHLNTEAFF
TRBJ2-7 TRBV14 . . TGTGCCAGCAGCCCCATCTCAGGGACCTACGAGCAGTACTTC CASSPISGTYEQYF
TRBJ1-1 TRBV5-1 . few TGCGCCAGCAGCCGAGGGGACGGTAACACTGAAGCTTTCTTT CASSRGDGNTEAFF
TRBJ2-1 TRBV20-1 TRBD2 . TGCAGTGCTAGAGCCCCATTAGTGGGAGGGCCCTCAGGAGAGCAGTTCTTC CSARAPLVGGPSGEQFF
TRBJ1-1 TRBV10-3 TRBD1 . TGTGCCATCAGGGGACAGGGCGGGAACACTGAAGCTTTCTTT CAIRGQGGNTEAFF
TRBJ1-2 TRBV6-5 TRBD1 few TGTGCCAGCAGTTACGACAGGGATTGGGGCTATGGCTACACCTTC CASSYDRDWGYGYTF
TRBJ2-3 TRBV29-1 . many TGCAGCGTCGGACCCAGGGATACGCAGTATTTT CSVGPRDTQYF
TRBJ2-1 TRBV4-3 . few TGCGCCAGCAGCCGGGGGGACCTCAATGAGCAGTTCTTC CASSRGDLNEQFF
TRBJ2-1 TRBV29-1 TRBD1 . TGCAGCGTCTTTAGGACAGGCGACAATGAGCAGTTCTTC CSVFRTGDNEQFF
TRBJ1-1 TRBV24-1 . . TGTGCCACCAGTGGCAGGGAGCACACTGAAGCTTTCTTT CATSGREHTEAFF
TRBJ2-3 TRBV24-1 TRBD2 . TGTGCCACCAGTGATTTTCAGCGGGAGGTTCGGACAGATACGCAGTATTTT CATSDFQREVRTDTQYF
TRBJ2-2 TRBV5-1 . . TGCGCCAGCAGGGTGGATAACACCGGGGAGCTGTTTTTT CASRVDNTGELFF
TRBJ1-2 TRBV12-5 . . TGTGCTAGTGGTTTGGTTGGGTGGGGATTTAACTATGGCTACACCTTC CASGLVGWGFNYGYTF
TRBJ2-5 TRBV11-2 . . TGTGCCAGCAGCTCCGTGCGGGGGCTCGTGGAGACCCAGTACTTC CASSSVRGLVETQYF
TRBJ2-5 TRBV5-1 . few TGCGCCAGCAGCTTGGCGGCTAATCCAGCAGAGACCCAGTACTTC CASSLAANPAETQYF
TRBJ2-1 TRBV5-1 TRBD2 few TGCGCCAGCATCCCGACTAGCGGGGGCCCGAGCTCCTACAATGAGCAGTTCTTC CASIPTSGGPSSYNEQFF
TRBJ2-7 TRBV4-3 TRBD2 few TGCGCCAGCAGCGACAGGACTAGCGGGATTTCCTACGAGCAGTACTTC CASSDRTSGISYEQYF
TRBJ1-5 TRBV3-1 . few TGTGCCAGCAGCCAAGGGGTACGGGGGCCTTGGAATCAGCCCCAGCATTTT CASSQGVRGPWNQPQHF
TRBJ2-7 TRBV12-3/TRBV12-4 TRBD1 few TGTGCCAGCAGTAAACAGGGGGTCGAGCAGTACTTC CASSKQGVEQYF
TRBJ1-2 TRBV4-3 . few TGCGCCAGCAGCCAAGACCCTGAGACTAACTATGGCTACACCTTC CASSQDPETNYGYTF
TRBJ2-5 TRBV6-1 TRBD2 many TGTGCCAGCAGTTACGGGGGGGGCGAGACCCAGTACTTC CASSYGGGETQYF
TRBJ2-7 TRBV19 TRBD1 few TGTGCCAGTAGTAAGACAGGGGGCAGCTACGAGCAGTACTTC CASSKTGGSYEQYF
TRBJ2-2 TRBV7-2 . . TGTGCCAGCAGCTACCTATCGGGGAGGTCCACCGGGGAGCTGTTTTTT CASSYLSGRSTGELFF
TRBJ1-1 TRBV2 . few TGTGCCAGCAGTGAGGGTCCAAAGTACAGCGTTATTAACACTGAAGCTTTCTTT CASSEGPKYSVINTEAFF
TRBJ2-7 TRBV6-2/TRBV6-3 TRBD2 . TGTGCCAGCAGTGATCTAGCGGGGCCCTACGAGCAGTACTTC CASSDLAGPYEQYF
TRBJ2-5 TRBV27 . few TGTGCCAGCAGTTCCGGGGGCCAAGAGACCCAGTACTTC CASSSGGQETQYF
TRBJ2-5 TRBV18 . . TGTGCCAGCTCACCACACTCCAGGGGAGAAAAGACCCAGTACTTC CASSPHSRGEKTQYF
TRBJ2-7 TRBV3-1 . . TGTGCCAGCAGCCCTGCACGGGGGGCTTCCTACGAGCAGTACTTC CASSPARGASYEQYF
TRBJ1-4 TRBV10-2 . few TGCGCCAGCAGTGAGCGGGGATATGCAACTAATGAAAAACTGTTTTTT CASSERGYATNEKLFF
TRBJ2-2 TRBV11-3 . . TGTGCCAGCAGCACCCCCATTCGTACCGGGGAGCTGTTTTTT CASSTPIRTGELFF
TRBJ2-5 TRBV7-2 TRBD2 few TGTGCCAGCAGAACCATAGCGGGGAGACAAGAGACCCAGTACTTC CASRTIAGRQETQYF
TRBJ2-5 TRBV6-5 TRBD1 few TGTGCCAGCAGATTGGGACAGCAAGAGACCCAGTACTTC CASRLGQQETQYF
TRBJ1-1 TRBV9 . few TGTGCCAGCAGCGTAGGCGGGGTGGGCACTGAAGCTTTCTTT CASSVGGVGTEAFF
TRBJ2-1 TRBV7-2 . . TGTGCCAGCAGCCCGTCGGGACCCACCTTAGACTACAATGAGCAGTTCTTC CASSPSGPTLDYNEQFF
TRBJ1-2 TRBV3-1 . . TGTGCCAGCAGCCGAGATCAACGGTACAGCTATGGCTACACCTTC CASSRDQRYSYGYTF
TRBJ2-7 TRBV18 . . TGTGCCAGCTCACCCCGCGCAGAACTACTCGGCTACGAGCAGTACTTC CASSPRAELLGYEQYF
TRBJ2-1 TRBV7-6 . few TGTGCCAGCAGACCGAGAGGTCCTCCCTACAATGAGCAGTTCTTC CASRPRGPPYNEQFF
TRBJ2-1 TRBV24-1 TRBD2 many TGTGCCACCAGTGAGGGTCCCCGGGGACTAGAGTTCTTC CATSEGPRGLEFF
TRBJ2-1 TRBV7-6 . few TGTGCCAGCAGCTTACGAGGCGGGGAATCCTACAATGAGCAGTTCTTC CASSLRGGESYNEQFF
TRBJ1-5 TRBV4-3 . . TGCGCCAGCAGCCAAGATTTGGGGAATCAGCCCCAGCATTTT CASSQDLGNQPQHF